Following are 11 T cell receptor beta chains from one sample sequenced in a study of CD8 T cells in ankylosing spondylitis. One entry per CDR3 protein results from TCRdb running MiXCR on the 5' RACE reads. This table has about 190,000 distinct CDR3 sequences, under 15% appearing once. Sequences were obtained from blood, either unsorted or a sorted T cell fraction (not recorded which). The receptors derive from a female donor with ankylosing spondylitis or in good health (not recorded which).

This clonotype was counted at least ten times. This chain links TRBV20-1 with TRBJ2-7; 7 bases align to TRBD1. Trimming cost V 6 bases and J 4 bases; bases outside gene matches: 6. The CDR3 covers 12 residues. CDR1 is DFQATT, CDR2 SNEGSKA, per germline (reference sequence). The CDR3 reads CSAGQAVYEQYF. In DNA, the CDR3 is TGCAGTGCCGGACAGGCGGTTTACGAGCAGTACTTC.

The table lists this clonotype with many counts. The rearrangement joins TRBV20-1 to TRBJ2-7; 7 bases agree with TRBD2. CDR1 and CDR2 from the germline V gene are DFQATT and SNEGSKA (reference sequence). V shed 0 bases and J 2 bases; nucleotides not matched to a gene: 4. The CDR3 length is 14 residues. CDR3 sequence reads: CSARDASGTYEQYF. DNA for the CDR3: TGCAGTGCTAGAGATGCTAGCGGAACCTACGAGCAGTACTTC.

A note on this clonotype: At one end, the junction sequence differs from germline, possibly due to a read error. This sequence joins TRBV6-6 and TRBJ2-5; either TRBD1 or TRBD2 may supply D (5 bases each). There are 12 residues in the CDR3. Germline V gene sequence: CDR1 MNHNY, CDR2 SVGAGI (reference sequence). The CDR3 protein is CASRTQGETQCF. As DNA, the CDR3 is TGTGCCAGCAGGACACAAGGGGAGACCCAGTGCTTC.

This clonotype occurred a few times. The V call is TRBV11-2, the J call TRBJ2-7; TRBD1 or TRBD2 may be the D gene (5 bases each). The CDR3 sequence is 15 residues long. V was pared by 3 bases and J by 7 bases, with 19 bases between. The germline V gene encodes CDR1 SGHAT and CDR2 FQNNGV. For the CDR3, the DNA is TGTGCCAGCAGCTTCACTAATGACAGAACGGGGGAGCAGTACTTC. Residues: CASSFTNDRTGEQYF. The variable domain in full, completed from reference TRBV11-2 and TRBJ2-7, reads EAGVAQSPRYKIIEKRQSVAFWCNPISGHATLYWYQQILGQGPKLLIQFQNNGVVDDSQLPKDRFSAERLKGVDSTLKIQPAKLEDSAVYLCASSFTNDRTGEQYFGPGTRLTVT.

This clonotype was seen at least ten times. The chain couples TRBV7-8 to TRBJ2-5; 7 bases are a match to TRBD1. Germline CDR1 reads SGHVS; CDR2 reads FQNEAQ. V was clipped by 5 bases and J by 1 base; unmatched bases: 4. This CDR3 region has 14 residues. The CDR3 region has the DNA TGTGCCAGCAGCCAGGGACAGTTCCAAGAGACCCAGTACTTC. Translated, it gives CASSQGQFQETQYF.

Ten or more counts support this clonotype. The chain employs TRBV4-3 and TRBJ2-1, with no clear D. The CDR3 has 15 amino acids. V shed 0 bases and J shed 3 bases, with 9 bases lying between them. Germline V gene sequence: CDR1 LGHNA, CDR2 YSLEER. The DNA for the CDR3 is TGCGCCAGCAGCCAAGATAGTGGGAACTACAATGAGCAGTTCTTC. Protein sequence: CASSQDSGNYNEQFF.

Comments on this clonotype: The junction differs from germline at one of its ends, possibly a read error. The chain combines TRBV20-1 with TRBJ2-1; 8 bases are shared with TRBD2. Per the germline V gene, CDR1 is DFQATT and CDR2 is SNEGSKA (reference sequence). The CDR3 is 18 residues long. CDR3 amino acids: CCAREHSGGYNSYNEQFF. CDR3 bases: TGCTGTGCTAGAGAGCACAGCGGGGGTTATAATTCCTACAATGAGCAGTTCTTC.

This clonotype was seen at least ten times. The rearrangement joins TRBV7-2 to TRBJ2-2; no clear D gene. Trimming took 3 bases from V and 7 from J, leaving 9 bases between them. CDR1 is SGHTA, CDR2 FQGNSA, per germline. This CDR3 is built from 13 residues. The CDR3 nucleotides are TGTGCCAGCAGCTTTCGTGCGGACGGGGAGCTGTTTTTT. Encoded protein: CASSFRADGELFF.

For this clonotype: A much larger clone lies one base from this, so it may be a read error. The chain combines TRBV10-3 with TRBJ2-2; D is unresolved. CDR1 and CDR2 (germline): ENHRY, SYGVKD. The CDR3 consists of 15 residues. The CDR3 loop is CATSESTLGTGELFF. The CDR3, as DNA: TGTGCCACCAGTGAGTCGACCCTGGGCACCGGGGAGCTGTTTTTT.

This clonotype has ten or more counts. The CDR3 region is CASGAIEYGYTF. CDR3 nucleotide sequence: TGTGCCAGCGGGGCCATTGAATATGGCTACACCTTC. This chain connects TRBV19 to TRBJ1-2; perhaps TRBD1 as D (5 bases). Trimming took 9 bases from V and 5 from J, leaving 13 bases between them. The germline V gene encodes CDR1 LNHDA and CDR2 SQIVND (reference sequence). The length of the CDR3 is 12 residues.

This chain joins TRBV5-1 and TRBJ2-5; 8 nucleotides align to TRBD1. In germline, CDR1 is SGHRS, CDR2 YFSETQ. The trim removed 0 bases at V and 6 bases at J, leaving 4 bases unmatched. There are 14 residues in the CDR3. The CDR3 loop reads CASSLEQGGKTQYF. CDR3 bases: TGCGCCAGCAGCTTGGAACAGGGGGGAAAGACCCAGTACTTC.